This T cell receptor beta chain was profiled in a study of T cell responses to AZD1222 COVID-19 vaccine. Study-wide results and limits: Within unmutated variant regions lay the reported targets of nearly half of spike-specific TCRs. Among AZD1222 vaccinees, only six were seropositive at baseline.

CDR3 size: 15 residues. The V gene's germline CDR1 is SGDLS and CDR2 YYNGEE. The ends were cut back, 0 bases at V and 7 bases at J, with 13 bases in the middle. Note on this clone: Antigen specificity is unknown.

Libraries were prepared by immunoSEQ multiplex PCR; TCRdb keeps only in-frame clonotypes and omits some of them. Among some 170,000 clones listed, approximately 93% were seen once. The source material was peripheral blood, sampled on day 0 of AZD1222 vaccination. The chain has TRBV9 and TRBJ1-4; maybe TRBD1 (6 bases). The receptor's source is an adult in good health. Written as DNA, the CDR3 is TGTGCCAGCAGCGTAGCGGGGGCGCGGGGTGAAAAACTGTTTTTT. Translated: CASSVAGARGEKLFF.